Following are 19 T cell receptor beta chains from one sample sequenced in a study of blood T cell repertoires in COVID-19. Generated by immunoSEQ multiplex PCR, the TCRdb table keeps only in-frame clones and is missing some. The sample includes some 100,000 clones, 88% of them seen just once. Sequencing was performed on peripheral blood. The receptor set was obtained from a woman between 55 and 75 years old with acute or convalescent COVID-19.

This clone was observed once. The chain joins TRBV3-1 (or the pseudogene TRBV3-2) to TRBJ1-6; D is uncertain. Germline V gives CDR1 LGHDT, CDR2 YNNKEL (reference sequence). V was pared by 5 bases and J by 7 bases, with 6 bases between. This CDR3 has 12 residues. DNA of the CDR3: TGTGCCAGCAGCATACAAAATTCACCCCTCCACTTT. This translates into CASSIQNSPLHF.

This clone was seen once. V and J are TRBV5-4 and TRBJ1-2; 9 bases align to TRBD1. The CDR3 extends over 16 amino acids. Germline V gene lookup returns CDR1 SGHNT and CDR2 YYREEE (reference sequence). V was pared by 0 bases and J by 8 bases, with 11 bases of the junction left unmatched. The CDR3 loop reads CASSLELGTGIRGYTF. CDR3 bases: TGTGCCAGCAGCTTGGAACTCGGGACAGGGATAAGGGGCTACACCTTC.

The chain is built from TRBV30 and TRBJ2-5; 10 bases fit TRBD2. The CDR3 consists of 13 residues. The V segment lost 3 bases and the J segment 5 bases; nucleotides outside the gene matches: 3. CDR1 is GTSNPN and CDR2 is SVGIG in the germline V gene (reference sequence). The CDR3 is CAWRLAGVETQYF. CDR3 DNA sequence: TGTGCCTGGAGGCTAGCGGGAGTTGAGACCCAGTACTTC.

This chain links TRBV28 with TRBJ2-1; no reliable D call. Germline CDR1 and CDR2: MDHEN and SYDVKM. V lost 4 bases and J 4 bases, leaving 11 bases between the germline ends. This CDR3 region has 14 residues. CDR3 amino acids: CASSSPNGYNEQFF. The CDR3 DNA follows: TGTGCCAGCAGTTCCCCGAACGGGTACAATGAGCAGTTCTTC.

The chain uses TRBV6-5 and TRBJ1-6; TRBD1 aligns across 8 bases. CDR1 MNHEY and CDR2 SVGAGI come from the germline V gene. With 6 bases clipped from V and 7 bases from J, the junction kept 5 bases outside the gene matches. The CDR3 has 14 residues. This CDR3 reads CASRRGQENSPLHF. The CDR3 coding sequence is TGTGCCAGCAGGAGGGGACAGGAGAATTCACCCCTCCACTTT.

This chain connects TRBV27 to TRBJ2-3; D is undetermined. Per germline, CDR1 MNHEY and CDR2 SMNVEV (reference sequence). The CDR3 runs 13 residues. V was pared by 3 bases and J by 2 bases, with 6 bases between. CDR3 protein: CASSLGVTDTQYF. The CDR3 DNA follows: TGTGCCAGCAGTTTGGGCGTCACAGATACGCAGTATTTT.

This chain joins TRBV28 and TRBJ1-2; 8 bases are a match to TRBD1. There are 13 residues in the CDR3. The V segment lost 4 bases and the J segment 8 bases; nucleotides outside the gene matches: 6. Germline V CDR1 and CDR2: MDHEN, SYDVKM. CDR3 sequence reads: CASSSPGGRGYTF. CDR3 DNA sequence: TGTGCCAGCAGTTCCCCAGGGGGCCGGGGCTACACCTTC.

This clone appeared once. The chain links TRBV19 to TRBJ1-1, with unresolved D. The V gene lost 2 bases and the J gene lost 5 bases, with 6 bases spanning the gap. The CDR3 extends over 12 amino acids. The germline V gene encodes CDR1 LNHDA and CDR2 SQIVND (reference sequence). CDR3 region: CASSIPKTEAFF. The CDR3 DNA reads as TGTGCCAGTAGTATACCTAAGACTGAAGCTTTCTTT.

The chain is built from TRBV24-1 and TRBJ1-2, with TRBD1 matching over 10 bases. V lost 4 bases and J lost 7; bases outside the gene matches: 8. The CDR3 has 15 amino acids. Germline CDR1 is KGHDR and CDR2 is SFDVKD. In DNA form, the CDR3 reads TGTGCCACCAGTGACCCCCCCGGGACAGGGGCTGGCTACACCTTC. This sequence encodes CATSDPPGTGAGYTF.

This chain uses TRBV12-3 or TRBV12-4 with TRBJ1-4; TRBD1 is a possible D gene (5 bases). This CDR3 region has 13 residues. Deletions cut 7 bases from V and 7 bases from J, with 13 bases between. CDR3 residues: CASTTGVAEKLFF. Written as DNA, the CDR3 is TGTGCCAGCACTACGGGGGTAGCTGAAAAACTGTTTTTT.

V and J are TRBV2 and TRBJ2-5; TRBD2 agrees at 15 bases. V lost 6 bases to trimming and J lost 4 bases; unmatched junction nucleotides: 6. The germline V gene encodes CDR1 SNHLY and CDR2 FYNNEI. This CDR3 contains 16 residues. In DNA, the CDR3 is TGTGCCAGCAGCCCGGGACTAGCGGGAGGATTAGAGACCCAGTACTTC. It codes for CASSPGLAGGLETQYF.

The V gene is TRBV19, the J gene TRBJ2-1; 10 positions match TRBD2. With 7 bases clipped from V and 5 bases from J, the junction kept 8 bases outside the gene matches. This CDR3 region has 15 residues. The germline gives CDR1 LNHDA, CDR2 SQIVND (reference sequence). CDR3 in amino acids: CASTPSGRYNNEQFF. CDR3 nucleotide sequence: TGTGCCAGTACCCCTAGCGGGAGATATAACAATGAGCAGTTCTTC.

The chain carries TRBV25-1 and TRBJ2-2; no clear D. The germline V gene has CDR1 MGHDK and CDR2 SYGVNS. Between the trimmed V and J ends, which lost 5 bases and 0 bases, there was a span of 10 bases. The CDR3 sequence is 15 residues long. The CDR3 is CASSLEVPNTGELFF. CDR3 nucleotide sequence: TGTGCCAGCAGTTTAGAGGTCCCGAACACCGGGGAGCTGTTTTTT.

The CDR3: CASAATGTGVMNTEAFF. The CDR3 DNA follows: TGTGCTAGTGCCGCCACCGGGACAGGGGTCATGAACACTGAAGCTTTCTTT. The V and J genes are TRBV12-5 and TRBJ1-1, with 10 bases that match TRBD1. Germline V gene lookup returns CDR1 LGHNT and CDR2 FRNRAP. Losses at the gene ends were 7 bases for V and 0 bases for J; bases not matched to a gene: 11. The CDR3 sequence is 17 residues long.

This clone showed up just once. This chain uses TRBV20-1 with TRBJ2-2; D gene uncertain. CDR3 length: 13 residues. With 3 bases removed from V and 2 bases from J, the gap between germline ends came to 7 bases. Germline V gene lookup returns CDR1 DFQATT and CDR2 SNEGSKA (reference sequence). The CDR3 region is CSASDPNTGELFF. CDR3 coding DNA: TGCAGTGCTAGTGACCCTAACACCGGGGAGCTGTTTTTT.

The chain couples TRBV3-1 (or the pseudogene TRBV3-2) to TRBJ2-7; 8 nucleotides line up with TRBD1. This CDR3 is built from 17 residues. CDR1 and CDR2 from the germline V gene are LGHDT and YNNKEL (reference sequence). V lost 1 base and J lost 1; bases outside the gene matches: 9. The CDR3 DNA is TGTGCCAGCAGCCAAGGCAGGGGGCTCCTTGGGTCCTACGAGCAGTACTTC. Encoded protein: CASSQGRGLLGSYEQYF.

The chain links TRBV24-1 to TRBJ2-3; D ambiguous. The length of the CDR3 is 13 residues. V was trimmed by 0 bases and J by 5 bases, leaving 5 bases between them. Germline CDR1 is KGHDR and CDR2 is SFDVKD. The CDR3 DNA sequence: TGTGCCACCAGTGATTTGCAGGAAGATACGCAGTATTTT. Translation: CATSDLQEDTQYF.

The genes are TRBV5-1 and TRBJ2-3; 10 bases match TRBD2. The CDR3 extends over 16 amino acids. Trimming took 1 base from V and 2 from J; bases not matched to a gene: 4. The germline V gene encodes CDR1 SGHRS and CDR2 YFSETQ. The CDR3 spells CASSLPSGSSTDTQYF. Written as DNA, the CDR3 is TGCGCCAGCAGCTTGCCTAGCGGGAGTTCCACAGATACGCAGTATTTT.

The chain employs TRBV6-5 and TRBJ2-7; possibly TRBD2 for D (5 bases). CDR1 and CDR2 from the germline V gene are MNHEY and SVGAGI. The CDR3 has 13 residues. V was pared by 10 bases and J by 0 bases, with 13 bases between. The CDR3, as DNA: TGTGCCACCCGGACGGGAAGCTCCTACGAGCAGTACGTC. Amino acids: CATRTGSSYEQYV.